The 31 T cell receptor beta chains below all came from one sample that was sequenced in a study of a mutant IDH1 vaccine in newly diagnosed glioma. No antigen is known for these receptors. Sequencing used immunoSEQ multiplex PCR; TCRdb keeps in-frame clones, though not all of them. Of about 48,000 clones in the sample, approximately 79% were seen once. This sample's time point: week 35, safety follow-up. The study gave 300 ug of mutant IDH1 20-mer peptide per vaccine dose, with topical imiquimod. This specimen consisted of PBMCs, obtained from a glioma patient whose treatment included an IDH1 peptide vaccine. The receptors here all came from a man aged 35-49 years with glioma.

This clone showed up just a few times. This rearrangement joins TRBV6-1 to TRBJ2-7, with a weak D call TRBD2 (5 bases). The CDR3 has 15 amino acids. Germline-derived CDR1 and CDR2 are MNHNS and SASEGT. The V end was cut by 4 bases, the J end by 6 bases, with 19 bases between. The CDR3 loop is CASSVGLWFAGEQYF. The CDR3 DNA sequence: TGTGCCAGCAGTGTAGGACTGTGGTTCGCGGGCGAGCAGTACTTC.

This clone was found a few times. The chain has TRBV14 and TRBJ1-2; TRBD1 is a possible D gene (6 bases). V lost 2 bases, J lost 4 bases, and 11 bases lay in between. The CDR3 is made up of 14 amino acids. Germline CDR1 reads SGHDN; CDR2 reads FVKESK. The CDR3 region is CASSQQQGTYGYTF. The CDR3, as DNA: TGTGCCAGCAGCCAACAACAGGGCACCTATGGCTACACCTTC.

This clone was counted a few times. This chain connects TRBV18 to TRBJ1-1; no firm D call. Trimming removed 4 bases from V and 8 bases from J, with 11 bases in between. Per germline, CDR1 KGHSH and CDR2 LQKENI. This CDR3 spans 12 amino acids. CDR3 loop: CASSLSLGEAFF. CDR3 nucleotide sequence: TGTGCCAGCTCACTAAGCCTCGGGGAAGCTTTCTTT.

This chain connects TRBV6-6 to TRBJ2-7; the match to TRBD1 covers 11 bases. V lost 4 bases and J lost 0; bases outside the gene matches: 5. The CDR3 sequence is 16 residues long. Germline values: CDR1 MNHNY, CDR2 SVGAGI (reference sequence). CDR3 nucleotide sequence: TGTGCCAGCAGTTTGGGACAGGGGGGAAGCTCCTACGAGCAGTACTTC. It specifies CASSLGQGGSSYEQYF.

The chain has TRBV6-1 and TRBJ2-5; D might be TRBD1 (5 bases). Trimming shortened V by 3 bases and J by 7 bases, and 21 bases separated the two germline ends. Germline CDR1 and CDR2: MNHNS and SASEGT. The CDR3 runs to 16 residues. The CDR3 spells CASSDRVQVTWGTQYF. The CDR3 region has the DNA TGTGCCAGCAGTGACAGGGTACAGGTAACCTGGGGGACCCAGTACTTC.

V usage is TRBV6-5 and J usage is TRBJ1-1; D not resolved. CDR1 and CDR2 (germline): MNHEY, SVGAGI. The CDR3 spans 12 residues. With 5 bases removed from V and 7 bases from J, the gap between germline ends came to 11 bases. This CDR3 is CASSKAKREAFF. The CDR3 bases are TGTGCCAGCAGTAAAGCTAAACGTGAAGCTTTCTTT.

The sample holds a few counts of this clone. The chain couples TRBV15 to TRBJ1-1; D is uncertain. The ends were cut back, 1 base at V and 1 base at J, with 1 base in the middle. Germline V CDR1 and CDR2: LNHNV, YYDKDF (reference sequence). The CDR3 totals 12 residues. CDR3 DNA: TGTGCCACCAGCAGAGCGAACACTGAAGCTTTCTTT. Its protein product is CATSRANTEAFF.

The chain combines TRBV6-5 with TRBJ2-2; D possibly corresponds to TRBD1 (6 bases). The germline V gene encodes CDR1 MNHEY and CDR2 SVGAGI. The CDR3 is made up of 16 amino acids. V gave up 0 bases and J gave up 4 bases, with 12 bases separating them. In DNA form, the CDR3 reads TGTGCCAGCAGTTACTCGACGAACAGGGTCACCGGGGAGCTGTTTTTT. Protein product: CASSYSTNRVTGELFF.

The CDR3 DNA reads as TGTGCCAGCAGCCGCGGGGTTGGCTCCTACGAGCAGTACTTC. Its translation is CASSRGVGSYEQYF. This rearrangement joins TRBV14 to TRBJ2-7; TRBD2 is a possible D gene (6 bases). Deletions cut 4 bases from V and 0 bases from J, with 10 bases between. This CDR3 is 14 amino acids long. Germline assignment: CDR1 SGHDN and CDR2 FVKESK.

The chain uses TRBV5-4 and TRBJ2-5, with D possibly TRBD2 on 6 matching bases. This CDR3 is built from 12 residues. The ends were cut back, 7 bases at V and 1 base at J, with 8 bases in the middle. The V gene's germline CDR1 is SGHNT and CDR2 YYREEE (reference sequence). For the CDR3, the DNA is TGTGCCAGCGGGGGGTCCCAAGAGACCCAGTACTTC. This translates into CASGGSQETQYF.

This clone was picked up a small number of times. V gene TRBV18 combines with J gene TRBJ1-1, with D possibly TRBD1 on 6 matching bases. This CDR3 is built from 14 residues. V was pared by 3 bases and J by 7 bases, with 15 bases between. CDR1 KGHSH and CDR2 LQKENI come from the germline V gene. DNA for the CDR3: TGTGCCAGCTCACCGACCGGGGGGCAAGTTGAAGCTTTCTTT. As protein: CASSPTGGQVEAFF.

This clone was picked up a small number of times. This chain joins TRBV4-2 and TRBJ1-1; no reliable D call. The CDR3 contains 15 residues. Per germline, CDR1 LGHNA and CDR2 YNFKEQ. Trimming cost V 0 bases and J 0 bases, with 8 bases left between them. CDR3 residues: CASSQDTQLNTEAFF. The CDR3 coding sequence is TGTGCCAGCAGCCAAGATACACAGTTGAACACTGAAGCTTTCTTT.

V usage is TRBV27 and J usage is TRBJ1-2; D remains ambiguous. Trimming removed 5 bases from V and 6 bases from J, with 7 bases in between. Germline CDR1 is MNHEY and CDR2 is SMNVEV (reference sequence). This CDR3 has 11 amino acids. The CDR3: CASSNGDGYTF. CDR3 DNA: TGTGCCAGCAGTAATGGCGATGGCTACACCTTC.

J is TRBJ1-4 and V is TRBV5-6; 7 nucleotides line up with TRBD1. V lost 6 bases to trimming and J lost 2 bases; unmatched junction nucleotides: 4. The CDR3 length is 14 residues. Germline loops: CDR1 SGHDT, CDR2 YYEEEE. This chain's CDR3 is CASTMTGTNEKLFF. The CDR3 DNA reads as TGTGCCAGCACAATGACAGGGACTAATGAAAAACTGTTTTTT.

The V gene is TRBV6-1, the J gene TRBJ1-6; tentatively, D is TRBD1 (6 bases). This CDR3 region has 15 residues. Per germline, CDR1 MNHNS and CDR2 SASEGT. Between the trimmed V and J ends, which lost 9 bases and 5 bases, there was a span of 17 bases. The CDR3 region is CASIQGSPNNSPLHF. CDR3 nucleotide sequence: TGTGCCAGTATACAGGGATCCCCTAATAATTCACCCCTCCACTTT.

The gene calls are TRBV6-6 and TRBJ2-7, with D tentatively TRBD1 (5 bases). Germline lookup yields CDR1 MNHNY and CDR2 SVGAGI (reference sequence). V lost 6 bases to trimming and J lost 1 base, with 16 bases between them. The CDR3 has 15 amino acids. The CDR3 protein is CASSPASGFSYEQYF. The CDR3 DNA sequence: TGTGCCAGCAGCCCGGCGTCAGGGTTTTCCTACGAGCAGTACTTC.

The rearrangement uses TRBV5-1 and TRBJ2-3; D tentatively reads TRBD1 or TRBD2 (6 bases each). This CDR3 comprises 15 residues. Germline lookup yields CDR1 SGHRS and CDR2 YFSETQ. V was pared by 0 bases and J by 4 bases, with 12 bases between. CDR3 region: CASSLGFGGPDTQYF. The CDR3 DNA reads as TGCGCCAGCAGCTTGGGATTCGGGGGCCCAGATACGCAGTATTTT.

V and J are TRBV2 and TRBJ2-3; 7 bases fit TRBD2. J was trimmed by 1 base and V by 7 bases; bases with no gene match: 2. The CDR3 is made up of 13 amino acids. Germline V CDR1 and CDR2: SNHLY, FYNNEI. As DNA, the CDR3 is TGTGCCAGCAACGCGGGGGGCACAGATACGCAGTATTTT. This codes for CASNAGGTDTQYF.

This chain links TRBV4-1 with TRBJ1-2, with D perhaps matching TRBD1 (6 bases). CDR1 is MGHRA and CDR2 is YSYEKL in the germline V gene. V was shortened by 0 bases and J by 3 bases, with 14 bases between the two germline ends. The CDR3 extends over 16 amino acids. The DNA of the CDR3 is TGCGCCAGCAGCCAAGATTCTAGGGACACTTACTATGGCTACACCTTC. Translated, it gives CASSQDSRDTYYGYTF.

The chain employs TRBV2 and TRBJ1-2; 7 nucleotides match TRBD1. The CDR3 is 14 amino acids. Unmatched junction bases numbered 0, after V lost 2 bases and J lost 0 bases. CDR1 is SNHLY and CDR2 is FYNNEI in the germline V gene. The DNA of the CDR3 is TGTGCCAGCAGTGAACAGGGGGCTAACTATGGCTACACCTTC. It translates to CASSEQGANYGYTF.

This clone appeared many times. The rearrangement uses TRBV6-6 and TRBJ1-5; no definite D call. V was clipped by 9 bases and J by 0 bases, with 9 bases between them. The CDR3 consists of 13 residues. Germline loops: CDR1 MNHNY, CDR2 SVGAGI (reference sequence). CDR3 sequence reads: CASGSASNQPQHF. The CDR3, as DNA: TGTGCCAGTGGTAGTGCTAGCAATCAGCCCCAGCATTTT.

The chain recombines TRBV27 with TRBJ1-1; 9 positions match TRBD1. This CDR3 comprises 15 residues. The germline V gene has CDR1 MNHEY and CDR2 SMNVEV (reference sequence). The ends lost 5 bases at V and 5 bases at J; junction bases unmatched: 9. The CDR3 sequence is CASSVEQGAQTEAFF. DNA for the CDR3: TGTGCCAGCAGTGTAGAACAGGGGGCGCAGACTGAAGCTTTCTTT.

The gene calls are TRBV6-1 and TRBJ1-5; D uncertain. CDR3 length: 12 residues. The V end was cut by 2 bases, the J end by 14 bases, with 13 bases between. CDR1 MNHNS and CDR2 SASEGT come from the germline V gene. In nucleotides, the CDR3 is TGTGCCAGCAGTGAAATTCTTTGGGAAGAGCATTTT. This sequence encodes CASSEILWEEHF.

The rearrangement joins TRBV5-4 to TRBJ2-7; TRBD2 matches 10 bases. The CDR3 contains 16 residues. V trimming: 4 bases; J trimming: 1 base; junction bases outside the gene matches: 8. Per germline, CDR1 SGHNT and CDR2 YYREEE (reference sequence). The CDR3 DNA follows: TGTGCCAGCAGCCCCATAGCGGGGGGCTATTCCTACGAGCAGTACTTC. It is translated as CASSPIAGGYSYEQYF.

The chain recombines TRBV21-1 with TRBJ1-1. TRBV21-1 represents a pseudogene. This CDR3 spans 8 amino acids. The CDR3 is CASDNANF. CDR3 bases: TGTGCCAGCGATAATGCCAACTTT.

The rearrangement uses TRBV5-4 and TRBJ1-2; D not certain. The CDR3 contains 14 residues. V dropped 1 base and J dropped 5 bases, with 12 bases sitting between them. Germline CDR1 and CDR2: SGHNT and YYREEE (reference sequence). CDR3 DNA sequence: TGTGCCAGCAGCTTGCCCGGGGTCGGATATGGCTACACCTTC. Translating gives CASSLPGVGYGYTF.

V is TRBV27 and J is TRBJ1-4, with D maybe TRBD1 (5 bases). Germline V lookup: CDR1 MNHEY, CDR2 SMNVEV (reference sequence). The CDR3 sequence is 12 residues long. With 6 bases removed from V and 5 bases from J, the gap between germline ends came to 7 bases. For the CDR3, the DNA is TGTGCCAGCAGACGGGGGAATGAAAAACTGTTTTTT. Its protein is CASRRGNEKLFF.

The table lists this clone with a count of one. Here the CDR3 DNA reads TGTGCCAGTAAAGGGAACAATGGGGATGAAAAACTGTTTTTT. The encoded protein is CASKGNNGDEKLFF. The rearrangement links TRBV19 to TRBJ1-4, with D hard to call. CDR1 is LNHDA, CDR2 SQIVND, per germline (reference sequence). The CDR3 sequence is 14 residues long. V was cut by 7 bases and J by 6 bases, with 15 bases left in between.

This chain connects TRBV6-6 to TRBJ1-3; D gene ambiguous. Trimming removed 0 bases from V and 4 bases from J, with 10 bases in between. Germline V gives CDR1 MNHNY, CDR2 SVGAGI (reference sequence). The CDR3 has 15 amino acids. The CDR3 protein is CASSYSGTLGNTIYF. Written as DNA, the CDR3 is TGTGCCAGCAGTTACTCGGGCACCTTGGGAAACACCATATATTTT.

The chain has TRBV23-1 and TRBJ1-2; D perhaps matches TRBD1 (5 bases). TRBV23-1 is given ORF status, its function remaining uncertain. V lost 3 bases and J 6 bases, leaving 14 bases between the germline ends. This CDR3 region has 14 residues. The CDR3 DNA reads TGCGCCAGCAGTCACCGAGGTTCGGGACATGGCTACACCTTC. Translation gives CASSHRGSGHGYTF.

In this sample, this clone turned up a few times. V usage is TRBV5-1 and J usage is TRBJ1-1, with 7 bases lining up with TRBD1. The CDR3 runs 12 residues. CDR1 is SGHRS and CDR2 is YFSETQ in the germline V gene. V lost 3 bases, J lost 12 bases, and 8 bases stayed unmatched. The CDR3 region is CASSYNEGATFF. CDR3 nucleotide sequence: TGCGCCAGCAGCTATAATGAGGGGGCTACTTTCTTT.